This T cell receptor beta chain was captured in a study of cytomegalovirus exposure and HLA in healthy donors. Whole-study context: Counted in an early data release were roughly 81 million unique TCRs from HLA-typed donors.

PCR employed 60 Vbeta and 13 Jbeta primers. Produced via immunoSEQ multiplex PCR; TCRdb's table is partial and in-frame only. The sample contains around 91,000 clones, 55% to 75% of which appear only once. The V segment lost 4 bases and the J segment 5 bases; nucleotides outside the gene matches: 7. This CDR3 has 16 amino acids. Per germline, CDR1 SGHRS and CDR2 YFSETQ. The rearrangement links TRBV5-1 to TRBJ2-2, with 11 bases identical to TRBD1. The sequence was obtained from a man aged 55 to 70 in good health and CMV-seronegative. The sequencing sample was made of PBMCs. This CDR3 reads CASSTLGTGGTGELFF. Here the CDR3 DNA reads TGCGCCAGCAGCACTCTAGGGACAGGGGGAACCGGGGAGCTGTTTTTT.